This T cell receptor beta chain is from a study of immune characterization of retroperitoneal liposarcoma. CDR3 length equals 16 residues. The V and J ends lost 5 bases and 3 bases respectively, with 16 bases between them. Per the germline V gene, CDR1 is MNHEY and CDR2 is SVGAGI. In TCRdb, the PCR reads were re-called with MiXCR into one record per CDR3 protein. The sample lists 4,500 or so distinct CDR3 sequences, 35% to 45% seen once, with under 35% in the top ten. V is TRBV6-5 and J is TRBJ2-2, with D uncertain. The TCR was taken from a male donor with retroperitoneal liposarcoma. The material sequenced was tumor tissue. DNA for the CDR3: TGTGCCAGCAGTCCCCCATGGAACTACTACACCGGGGAGCTGTTTTTT. It yields the protein CASSPPWNYYTGELFF.